This T cell receptor (beta chain) originates from a study of blood T cell repertoires in COVID-19. Study as a whole: The samples span acute and convalescent COVID-19 from the United States, Italy and Spain. From T cells, B-cell-depleted T cells, or PBMCs came the material, which was cDNA or gDNA.

As handled by the study authors: Reference gene primers were amplified, and this amplification served to estimate nucleated cell counts. Profiled with immunoSEQ multiplex PCR; TCRdb holds only in-frame clones, not every one. The DNA gave D and trimming, while V, J and clone size come from that table. Of 70,000 or so clones detected, roughly 86% appear once; the ten largest clones hold around 4.2%. The CDR3 consists of 15 residues. Germline CDR1 SGHRS, CDR2 YFSETQ. Trimming pared 4 bases from V and 6 bases from J, leaving 20 bases between. The chain couples TRBV5-1 to TRBJ2-7; D unresolved. This TCR came from a man between 65 and 85 years old with active COVID-19. The sequenced sample was peripheral blood. The CDR3 nucleotides are TGCGCCAGCAGCCTATCCGAAGGCGGATCGGGCGAGCAGTACTTC. It specifies CASSLSEGGSGEQYF.